This T cell receptor (beta chain) stems from a study of cytomegalovirus exposure and HLA in healthy donors. Researchers ran the PCR with 60 Vbeta and 13 Jbeta primers. Assay: immunoSEQ multiplex PCR; the TCRdb copy retains only in-frame clones and omits some. The sample consists of approximately 210,000 clones, 75% to 85% of them appearing once. This clone has only one observation. CDR1 and CDR2 from the germline V gene are SGHTA and FQGTGA. V was pared by 3 bases and J by 3 bases, with 7 bases of the junction left unmatched. This CDR3 comprises 15 residues. The sample was PBMCs. V usage is TRBV7-3 and J usage is TRBJ1-1; 7 nucleotides line up with TRBD1. This receptor was identified in a woman aged 50 to 65 in good health and CMV-seronegative. DNA of the CDR3: TGTGCCAGCAGCTTGGGCAGGGGGAAGGACACTGAAGCTTTCTTT. Its translation: CASSLGRGKDTEAFF.